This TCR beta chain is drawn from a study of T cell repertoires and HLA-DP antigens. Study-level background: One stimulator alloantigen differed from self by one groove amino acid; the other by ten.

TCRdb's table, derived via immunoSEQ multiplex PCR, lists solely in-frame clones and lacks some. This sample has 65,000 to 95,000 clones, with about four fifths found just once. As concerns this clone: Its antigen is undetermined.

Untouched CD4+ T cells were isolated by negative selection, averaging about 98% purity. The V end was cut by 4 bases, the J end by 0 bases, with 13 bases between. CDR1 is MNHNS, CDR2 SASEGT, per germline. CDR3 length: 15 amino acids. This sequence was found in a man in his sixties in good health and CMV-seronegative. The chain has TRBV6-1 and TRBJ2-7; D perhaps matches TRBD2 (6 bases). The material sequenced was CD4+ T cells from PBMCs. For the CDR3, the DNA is TGTGCCAGCAGTGTTGCGGGGAGTCGCTCCTACGAGCAGTACGTC. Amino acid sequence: CASSVAGSRSYEQYV.